Listed below are T cell receptor beta chains from one sample, sequenced in a study of T cells in Graves' hyperthyroidism and ophthalmopathy. TCRdb called the multiplex PCR reads again in MiXCR, with one record for every CDR3 protein. This sample carries some 98,000 distinct CDR3 sequences, 35% to 45% of them seen once, and the ten largest clones take roughly 10%. Input material: peripheral blood or thyroid tissue (not recorded which). The receptor set was obtained from a woman aged 25 to 39 with Graves' hyperthyroidism. The CDR3 runs from the conserved cysteine through the conserved F or W. Each record gives: CDR3 length, D gene, V gene, clone size, J gene, CDR3 protein, CDR3 DNA. A D gene is named only where the DNA matches it firmly. Size is stated for part of the rows, as once, few or many counts, or as a class when the clone is expanded.

15	NA	TRBV10-3	many	TRBJ2-5	CAISEQVGSQETQYF	TGTGCCATCAGTGAGCAGGTGGGGAGCCAAGAGACCCAGTACTTC
14	NA	TRBV10-3	many	TRBJ1-2	CAISESEGNYGYTF	TGTGCCATCAGTGAGTCCGAAGGAAACTATGGCTACACCTTC
16	TRBD2	TRBV15	NA	TRBJ2-2	CATSSVRSGDTGELFF	TGTGCCACCAGCAGCGTCCGCAGCGGGGACACCGGGGAGCTGTTTTTT
14	TRBD2	TRBV7-8	NA	TRBJ2-5	CASRGLAGYQTQYF	TGTGCCAGCAGAGGACTAGCGGGTTATCAGACCCAGTACTTC
14	NA	TRBV7-9	NA	TRBJ2-6	CASSWTRGLNTEAF	TGTGCCAGCAGCTGGACCAGGGGACTGAACACTGAAGCTTTC
15	NA	TRBV19	many	TRBJ1-1	CASKPRYGGNTEAFF	TGTGCCAGTAAGCCACGATACGGGGGGAACACTGAAGCTTTCTTT
12	TRBD1	TRBV18	few	TRBJ1-2	CASSTTGGGYTF	TGTGCCAGCTCGACTACAGGGGGTGGCTACACCTTC
17	TRBD1	TRBV27	many	TRBJ2-5	CASSQQGNGNGEETQYF	TGTGCCAGCAGTCAACAGGGGAATGGGAACGGGGAAGAGACCCAGTACTTC
14	NA	TRBV12-3/TRBV12-4	NA	TRBJ2-5	CASSSRLSQGTQYF	TGTGCTAGCAGTTCGAGACTCTCACAAGGGACCCAGTACTTC
13	NA	TRBV7-6	many	TRBJ2-7	CASSSGHLDEQYF	TGTGCCAGCAGCTCGGGACACCTAGACGAGCAGTACTTC
15	NA	TRBV2	NA	TRBJ1-2	CASTEYGGSGYGHTF	TGTGCCAGCACCGAATACGGGGGAAGTGGATATGGCCACACCTTC
14	NA	TRBV15	many	TRBJ1-2	CATSRDWRRSGYTF	TGTGCCACCAGCAGAGATTGGAGGAGGAGCGGCTACACCTTC
17	TRBD1	TRBV20-1	NA	TRBJ1-6	CSARDFRPGQGNSPLHF	TGCAGTGCTAGAGATTTCCGTCCGGGACAGGGCAATTCACCCCTCCACTTT
12	NA	TRBV20-1	NA	TRBJ2-5	CSARLGGETQYF	TGCAGTGCTAGACTAGGAGGGGAGACCCAGTACTTC
13	NA	TRBV9	many	TRBJ1-2	CASSSGSGYGYTF	TGTGCCAGCAGCTCCGGTTCCGGATATGGCTACACCTTC
14	TRBD1	TRBV6-1	many	TRBJ1-6	CASSQDRGHSPLHF	TGTGCCAGCAGTCAGGACAGGGGCCATTCACCCCTCCACTTT
14	NA	TRBV7-8	NA	TRBJ1-3	CASSPTVSGNAIYF	TGTGCCAGCAGCCCGACAGTCTCTGGAAACGCCATATACTTT
10	NA	TRBV19	few	TRBJ1-2	CASSDYGYTF	TGTGCCAGTAGTGATTATGGCTACACCTTC
15	NA	TRBV12-3/TRBV12-4	many	TRBJ1-1	CASSLRVSLNTEAFF	TGTGCCAGCAGTTTAAGGGTCAGCTTGAACACTGAAGCTTTCTTT
18	TRBD1	TRBV20-1	many	TRBJ1-4	CSASGRDRGRVTNEKLFF	TGCAGTGCTAGCGGTCGTGACAGGGGGCGCGTAACTAATGAAAAACTGTTTTTT
14	NA	TRBV20-1	many	TRBJ1-6	CSARDSSYNSPLHF	TGCAGTGCTAGAGACAGCTCCTATAATTCACCCCTCCACTTT
14	NA	TRBV5-1	many	TRBJ2-7	CASSLSGEPYEQYF	TGCGCCAGCAGCTTGTCAGGGGAACCCTACGAGCAGTACTTC
18	TRBD2	TRBV5-1	many	TRBJ2-5	CASSHGTSGIMIQETQYF	TGCGCCAGCAGCCACGGGACTAGCGGGATCATGATCCAAGAGACCCAGTACTTC
18	TRBD2	TRBV7-2	many	TRBJ2-2	CASSRPGLAGDSTGELFF	TGTGCCAGCAGCAGACCGGGACTAGCGGGAGATTCCACCGGGGAGCTGTTTTTT
13	NA	TRBV19	many	TRBJ1-5	CASSKSAFQPQHF	TGTGCCAGTAGTAAATCTGCTTTCCAGCCCCAGCATTTT
13	NA	TRBV15	few	TRBJ1-1	CATSRTGNTEAFF	TGTGCCACCAGCAGGACAGGGAACACTGAAGCTTTCTTT
15	NA	TRBV20-1	once	TRBJ2-5	CGARDGGGAGVTQYF	TGCGGTGCTAGAGATGGGGGGGGGGCGGGAGTGACCCAGTACTTC
16	NA	TRBV15	few	TRBJ2-5	CATSRDESTAQETQYF	TGTGCCACCAGCAGAGATGAATCTACAGCTCAAGAGACCCAGTACTTC
17	TRBD1	TRBV5-1	NA	TRBJ1-1	CASSRDRAIDMNTEAFF	TGCGCCAGCAGCCGGGACAGGGCTATTGACATGAACACTGAGGCTTTCTTT
15	TRBD1	TRBV7-9	many	TRBJ2-2	CASSLGKDRTGELFF	TGTGCCAGCAGCTTGGGGAAGGACAGGACCGGGGAGCTGTTTTTT
13	NA	TRBV20-1	many	TRBJ1-2	CSAVRDPNYGYTF	TGCAGTGCTGTCCGGGATCCCAACTATGGCTACACCTTC
14	NA	TRBV11-2	NA	TRBJ1-1	CASSAQTGLAEAFF	TGTGCCAGCAGCGCCCAAACAGGGCTTGCTGAAGCTTTCTTT
14	TRBD2	TRBV15	NA	TRBJ2-3	CATRGGRSTDTQYF	TGTGCCACCCGCGGGGGGCGGAGCACAGATACGCAGTATTTT
13	TRBD1	TRBV5-4	NA	TRBJ2-7	CASSRDRGAEQYF	TGTGCCAGCAGTCGGGACAGGGGCGCCGAGCAGTACTTC
14	TRBD2	TRBV20-1	many	TRBJ2-3	CSARNSGITDTQYF	TGCAGTGCTAGAAATAGCGGGATCACAGATACGCAGTATTTT
11	NA	TRBV6-5	many	TRBJ2-3	CASRGTDTQYF	TGTGCCAGCAGGGGCACAGATACGCAGTATTTT
16	TRBD2	TRBV5-1	many	TRBJ2-2	CATRTSGKLGTGELFF	TGCGCCACCAGGACTAGCGGGAAGCTGGGCACCGGGGAGCTGTTTTTT
17	TRBD1	TRBV7-8	many	TRBJ2-5	CASSLSSIRPRGQAQYF	TGTGCCAGCAGCTTATCTAGTATAAGGCCTAGGGGACAGGCCCAGTACTTC
14	NA	TRBV7-2	NA	TRBJ2-7	CASSLAGATYEQYF	TGTGCCAGCAGCTTAGCGGGGGCCACCTACGAGCAGTACTTC
13	TRBD1	TRBV5-1	NA	TRBJ2-5	CASSTRTGKTQYF	TGCGCCAGCAGCACCAGGACAGGGAAGACCCAGTACTTC
14	TRBD1	TRBV7-9	NA	TRBJ1-1	CASSHGQGRTEAFF	TGTGCCAGCAGCCACGGACAGGGGAGGACTGAAGCCTTCTTT